A selection of T cell receptor beta chains follows, all from one sample in a study of vaccination and CD4 T cells after COVID-19. Their antigens remain unidentified. Each CDR3 protein is one row after TCRdb ran MiXCR on the PCR reads. The repertoire holds 11,000 or so distinct CDR3 sequences, with more than 35% as singletons. Sequences were obtained from CD4+ T cells from blood, cultured in vitro. The receptors were sampled from a human donor in good health. CDR3s include the opening cysteine and the closing phenylalanine or tryptophan. D genes are given only for firm matches. Clone size appears in some rows only: once, few, many, or a class for an expanded clone.

j_call | clone_size | d_call | v_call | cdr3_nt | cdr3_aa
TRBJ2-7 | NA | TRBD1 | TRBV24-1 | TGTGCCACCAGTGATGTTAACCGGGACAGGGGGCTGAATGAGCAGTACTTC | CATSDVNRDRGLNEQYF
TRBJ2-2 | few | NA | TRBV27 | TGTGCCAGCAGTTTATCCCCGGGGACCGGGGAGCTGTTTTTT | CASSLSPGTGELFF
TRBJ2-2 | NA | NA | TRBV7-2 | TGTGCCAGCAGCTTTGACAGTGTTAACACCGGGGAGCTGTTTTTT | CASSFDSVNTGELFF
TRBJ2-7 | few | NA | TRBV20-1 | TGCAGTGCTAGAGTTAGAGGTACCTCCTACGAGCAGTACTTC | CSARVRGTSYEQYF
TRBJ1-1 | NA | NA | TRBV9 | TGTGCCAGCAGCGTATCCGTAGCGGGGGTTAACACTGAAGCTTTCTTT | CASSVSVAGVNTEAFF
TRBJ1-1 | NA | NA | TRBV10-3 | TGTGCCATCAGTGTCGGCAGGTTGAACACTGAAGCTTTCTTT | CAISVGRLNTEAFF
TRBJ1-1 | NA | NA | TRBV14 | TGTGCCAGCAGCCAAGTAAGGGGTGGTGGGGCTTTCTTT | CASSQVRGGGAFF
TRBJ2-5 | few | NA | TRBV19 | TGTGCCAGTAGTATGCGGCCCAAGGAGACCCAGTACTTC | CASSMRPKETQYF
TRBJ1-1 | few | TRBD1 | TRBV19 | TGTGCCAGTAGTACAGGATGGACGACAGGGGTCATGAACACTGAAGCTTTCTTT | CASSTGWTTGVMNTEAFF
TRBJ1-6 | NA | TRBD1 | TRBV10-3 | TGTGCCATCAGTGAAACGCGGACAGGGGAATGGTCACCCCTCCACTTT | CAISETRTGEWSPLHF
TRBJ2-7 | medium-sized | NA | TRBV27 | TGTGCCAGCAGTAGTCCGGGAACAGGATCCTACGAGCAGTACTTC | CASSSPGTGSYEQYF
TRBJ2-7 | NA | NA | TRBV19 | TGTGCCAGTAGTATGTCAACAGGGTGGGAGCAGTACTTC | CASSMSTGWEQYF
TRBJ2-2 | few | NA | TRBV7-7 | TGTGCTAGCAGCCTTGGTAGAACCGGGGAGCTGTTTTTT | CASSLGRTGELFF
TRBJ2-7 | NA | TRBD1 | TRBV20-1 | TGCAGTCCCGCCCGCCGGGACAGGGGTTACGAGCAGTACTTC | CSPARRDRGYEQYF
TRBJ2-2 | few | NA | TRBV27 | TGTGCCAGCAGTTTATGGGTCGTTGGCAGGGGGGTGAACACCGGGGAGCTGTTTTTT | CASSLWVVGRGVNTGELFF
TRBJ2-1 | few | NA | TRBV27 | TGTGCCAGCAGAGCGGTCCTCTCCTACAATGAGCAGTTCTTC | CASRAVLSYNEQFF
TRBJ2-1 | few | TRBD1 | TRBV6-1 | TGTGCCAGCAGTGCAACGGGACAGCCCTACAATGAGCAGTTCTTC | CASSATGQPYNEQFF
TRBJ2-7 | NA | NA | TRBV6-2/TRBV6-3 | TGTGCCAGCAGTTACGCCTACGAGCAGTACTTC | CASSYAYEQYF
TRBJ2-2 | few | NA | TRBV20-1 | TGCAGTGCTAGTGGAGAACGGGACCCCAGACCCCCCTTGAACACCGGGGAGCTGTTTTTT | CSASGERDPRPPLNTGELFF
TRBJ2-7 | NA | TRBD1 | TRBV6-1 | TGTGCCAGCAGTAAGACAGGGGTGAACGAGCAGTACTTC | CASSKTGVNEQYF
TRBJ2-7 | NA | NA | TRBV11-2 | TGTGCCAGCAGCTTTCATAGCGAGCTTCCCTACGAGCAGTACTTC | CASSFHSELPYEQYF
TRBJ2-7 | few | NA | TRBV5-8 | TGTGCCAGCAGCTTGGGGTACAATACGGGCTCCTACGAGCAGTACTTC | CASSLGYNTGSYEQYF
TRBJ1-2 | few | TRBD1 | TRBV27 | TGTGCCAGCACGGGACAGAACACCTATGGCTACACCTTC | CASTGQNTYGYTF
TRBJ2-7 | few | TRBD2 | TRBV11-2 | TGTGCCAGCAGCTTAGTGGCTAGCGGGACCTCCTACGAGCAGTACTTC | CASSLVASGTSYEQYF
TRBJ2-2 | few | TRBD2 | TRBV20-1 | TGCAGTGCTAGTAGGGTAGCGGGAGCGAACACCGGGGAGCTGTTTTTT | CSASRVAGANTGELFF
TRBJ2-5 | NA | TRBD2 | TRBV7-7 | TGTGCTAGCAGCCGAGCGGGAGTGGAGGAGACCCAGTACTTC | CASSRAGVEETQYF
TRBJ2-2 | NA | NA | TRBV28 | TGTGCCAGCAGTTTAGGGGGGCTAATTCGGATCGGGGAGCTGTTTTTT | CASSLGGLIRIGELFF
TRBJ2-1 | few | TRBD2 | TRBV6-2/TRBV6-3 | TGTGCCAGCGGGGGCGGGCGGGAGGTCTACAATGAGCAGTTCTTC | CASGGGREVYNEQFF
TRBJ1-5 | few | TRBD1 | TRBV10-3 | TGTGCCATCAGTGAGGACAGGGATCAGCCCCAGCATTTT | CAISEDRDQPQHF
TRBJ1-5 | NA | NA | TRBV20-1 | TGCAGTGCTAGAAAGGACAGACAGACTCAGCCCCAGCATTTT | CSARKDRQTQPQHF
TRBJ2-5 | few | NA | TRBV6-1 | TGTGCCAGCAGTCCTCCAGAGACCCAGTACTTC | CASSPPETQYF
TRBJ1-2 | few | NA | TRBV7-3 | TGTGCCAGCAGCCCGAACCCTAACTATGGCTACACCTTC | CASSPNPNYGYTF
TRBJ2-3 | NA | NA | TRBV20-1 | TGCAGTGCTAGAGATCACCTTTCCACAGATACGCAGTATTTT | CSARDHLSTDTQYF
TRBJ1-6 | NA | NA | TRBV5-1 | TGCGCCAGCAGCTTGGCCGGGGCTACTAATTCACCCCTCCACTTT | CASSLAGATNSPLHF
TRBJ2-5 | NA | TRBD2 | TRBV7-3 | TGTGCCAGCAGTCGGCGGGCGGGAGACGAGACCCAGTACTTC | CASSRRAGDETQYF
TRBJ2-3 | NA | NA | TRBV5-1 | TGCGCCAGCAGCTGGGCCCCGGGGGAAGATACGCAGTATTTT | CASSWAPGEDTQYF
TRBJ1-5 | NA | NA | TRBV6-2/TRBV6-3 | TGTGCCAGCAGTTATCCGGGACAAGGGAGCAATCAGCCCCAGCATTTT | CASSYPGQGSNQPQHF
TRBJ2-1 | NA | TRBD1 | TRBV28 | TGTGCCAGCGGGACAGGTGCCTACAATGAGCAGTTCTTC | CASGTGAYNEQFF
TRBJ2-1 | NA | TRBD2 | TRBV19 | TGTGCCAGTACGCGCTGGGCGGGAGGACCCAATGAGCAGTTCTTC | CASTRWAGGPNEQFF
TRBJ2-7 | NA | TRBD1 | TRBV20-1 | TGCAGTGCTAGAGTCGGACAGGGGGCTAACGAGCAGTACTTC | CSARVGQGANEQYF
TRBJ1-2 | NA | NA | TRBV9 | TGTGCCAGCAGCCCGTCCGGACAGACTAACTATGGCTACACCTTC | CASSPSGQTNYGYTF
TRBJ1-6 | NA | NA | TRBV6-1 | TGTGCCAGCAGTGAAGCGGCGTCTAATTCACCCCTCCACTTT | CASSEAASNSPLHF
TRBJ2-1 | NA | TRBD2 | TRBV25-1 | TGTGCCAGCACTAGCGGGAGGAGTTGGGGCAATGAGCAGTTCTTC | CASTSGRSWGNEQFF
TRBJ2-3 | few | TRBD2 | TRBV20-1 | TGCAGTGCTAGAGGGGAAGCGGGAGAGGGAACAGATACGCAGTATTTT | CSARGEAGEGTDTQYF
TRBJ2-3 | NA | NA | TRBV20-1 | TGCAGTGCTATGAAACAGGGTCAGGCAGATACGCAGTATTTT | CSAMKQGQADTQYF
TRBJ2-7 | NA | NA | TRBV20-1 | TGCAGTGCTAGAGATTTCCCCCGGAGGGGAGTTGCGTACGAGCAGTACTTC | CSARDFPRRGVAYEQYF
TRBJ2-1 | NA | NA | TRBV12-3/TRBV12-4 | TGTGCCAGCAGTTTAGAGGGGTGGCTCAATGAGCAGTTCTTC | CASSLEGWLNEQFF
TRBJ1-5 | NA | NA | TRBV6-4 | TGTGCCAGCAGCATTAAGGGGGATAGCAATCAGCCCCAGCATTTT | CASSIKGDSNQPQHF
TRBJ2-1 | NA | TRBD1 | TRBV19 | TGTGCCAGTAGTATGACAGGGGCTAACAATGAGCAGTTCTTC | CASSMTGANNEQFF
TRBJ1-2 | few | NA | TRBV6-1 | TGTGCCAGCAGTGAACCTTCGGAATCTTATGGCTACACCTTC | CASSEPSESYGYTF
TRBJ1-2 | NA | NA | TRBV20-1 | TGCAGTGCCACGGAGGGGAACTATGGCTACACCTTC | CSATEGNYGYTF
TRBJ2-7 | NA | NA | TRBV20-1 | TGCAGTGCTAGACAGGGACTCGACTACGAGCAGTACTTC | CSARQGLDYEQYF
TRBJ2-6 | NA | NA | TRBV20-1 | TGCAGTGCTAGAAGGGGAGTCCCGACTGGGGCCAACGTCCTGACTTTC | CSARRGVPTGANVLTF
TRBJ2-6 | NA | TRBD1 | TRBV19 | TGTGCCACCGGACAGGGAGCTGGGGCCAACGTCCTGACTTTC | CATGQGAGANVLTF
TRBJ1-5 | few | TRBD1 | TRBV28 | TGTGCCAGCAGTTTGTTAACTACAACAGGGGGAAATCAGCCCCAGCATTTT | CASSLLTTTGGNQPQHF
TRBJ2-7 | few | NA | TRBV28 | TGTGCCAGCAGCTTGGTGGGGACACACTACGAGCAGTACTTC | CASSLVGTHYEQYF